The TCR beta chain described here comes from a study of neoadjuvant anti-PD-1 for oral cavity cancer. Regarding the study as a whole: Higher pretreatment Treg/Th17 ratios tracked higher pretreatment blood clonality. Post-nivolumab, blood T cell clonality was significantly elevated in non-responders.

J lost 6 bases, V lost 0 bases, and 3 bases had no gene match. Germline V gene sequence: CDR1 SGHRS, CDR2 YFSETQ. The CDR3 covers 16 residues. The sample's time point: after neoadjuvant nivolumab, at surgical resection. Stage II-IVA oral cavity squamous cell carcinoma was new and untreated by systemic or radiation therapy. Measured with immunoSEQ multiplex PCR; TCRdb has only the in-frame clones, and not every one. The sample records approximately 43,000 clones, 77% being singletons. About this clone: Its cognate antigen is unknown. This CDR3 is also generated by other DNA sequences in the sample.

This sample comprised PBMCs, obtained after nivolumab (anti-PD-1) treatment. This clonotype was sampled from a person aged 35 to 85 with oral cavity squamous cell carcinoma. The chain links TRBV5-1 to TRBJ1-6; 10 nucleotides match TRBD1. DNA of the CDR3: TGCGCCAGCAGCTTGGCCGGGACAGGGGTTAATTCACCCCTCCACTTT. Amino acids: CASSLAGTGVNSPLHF.